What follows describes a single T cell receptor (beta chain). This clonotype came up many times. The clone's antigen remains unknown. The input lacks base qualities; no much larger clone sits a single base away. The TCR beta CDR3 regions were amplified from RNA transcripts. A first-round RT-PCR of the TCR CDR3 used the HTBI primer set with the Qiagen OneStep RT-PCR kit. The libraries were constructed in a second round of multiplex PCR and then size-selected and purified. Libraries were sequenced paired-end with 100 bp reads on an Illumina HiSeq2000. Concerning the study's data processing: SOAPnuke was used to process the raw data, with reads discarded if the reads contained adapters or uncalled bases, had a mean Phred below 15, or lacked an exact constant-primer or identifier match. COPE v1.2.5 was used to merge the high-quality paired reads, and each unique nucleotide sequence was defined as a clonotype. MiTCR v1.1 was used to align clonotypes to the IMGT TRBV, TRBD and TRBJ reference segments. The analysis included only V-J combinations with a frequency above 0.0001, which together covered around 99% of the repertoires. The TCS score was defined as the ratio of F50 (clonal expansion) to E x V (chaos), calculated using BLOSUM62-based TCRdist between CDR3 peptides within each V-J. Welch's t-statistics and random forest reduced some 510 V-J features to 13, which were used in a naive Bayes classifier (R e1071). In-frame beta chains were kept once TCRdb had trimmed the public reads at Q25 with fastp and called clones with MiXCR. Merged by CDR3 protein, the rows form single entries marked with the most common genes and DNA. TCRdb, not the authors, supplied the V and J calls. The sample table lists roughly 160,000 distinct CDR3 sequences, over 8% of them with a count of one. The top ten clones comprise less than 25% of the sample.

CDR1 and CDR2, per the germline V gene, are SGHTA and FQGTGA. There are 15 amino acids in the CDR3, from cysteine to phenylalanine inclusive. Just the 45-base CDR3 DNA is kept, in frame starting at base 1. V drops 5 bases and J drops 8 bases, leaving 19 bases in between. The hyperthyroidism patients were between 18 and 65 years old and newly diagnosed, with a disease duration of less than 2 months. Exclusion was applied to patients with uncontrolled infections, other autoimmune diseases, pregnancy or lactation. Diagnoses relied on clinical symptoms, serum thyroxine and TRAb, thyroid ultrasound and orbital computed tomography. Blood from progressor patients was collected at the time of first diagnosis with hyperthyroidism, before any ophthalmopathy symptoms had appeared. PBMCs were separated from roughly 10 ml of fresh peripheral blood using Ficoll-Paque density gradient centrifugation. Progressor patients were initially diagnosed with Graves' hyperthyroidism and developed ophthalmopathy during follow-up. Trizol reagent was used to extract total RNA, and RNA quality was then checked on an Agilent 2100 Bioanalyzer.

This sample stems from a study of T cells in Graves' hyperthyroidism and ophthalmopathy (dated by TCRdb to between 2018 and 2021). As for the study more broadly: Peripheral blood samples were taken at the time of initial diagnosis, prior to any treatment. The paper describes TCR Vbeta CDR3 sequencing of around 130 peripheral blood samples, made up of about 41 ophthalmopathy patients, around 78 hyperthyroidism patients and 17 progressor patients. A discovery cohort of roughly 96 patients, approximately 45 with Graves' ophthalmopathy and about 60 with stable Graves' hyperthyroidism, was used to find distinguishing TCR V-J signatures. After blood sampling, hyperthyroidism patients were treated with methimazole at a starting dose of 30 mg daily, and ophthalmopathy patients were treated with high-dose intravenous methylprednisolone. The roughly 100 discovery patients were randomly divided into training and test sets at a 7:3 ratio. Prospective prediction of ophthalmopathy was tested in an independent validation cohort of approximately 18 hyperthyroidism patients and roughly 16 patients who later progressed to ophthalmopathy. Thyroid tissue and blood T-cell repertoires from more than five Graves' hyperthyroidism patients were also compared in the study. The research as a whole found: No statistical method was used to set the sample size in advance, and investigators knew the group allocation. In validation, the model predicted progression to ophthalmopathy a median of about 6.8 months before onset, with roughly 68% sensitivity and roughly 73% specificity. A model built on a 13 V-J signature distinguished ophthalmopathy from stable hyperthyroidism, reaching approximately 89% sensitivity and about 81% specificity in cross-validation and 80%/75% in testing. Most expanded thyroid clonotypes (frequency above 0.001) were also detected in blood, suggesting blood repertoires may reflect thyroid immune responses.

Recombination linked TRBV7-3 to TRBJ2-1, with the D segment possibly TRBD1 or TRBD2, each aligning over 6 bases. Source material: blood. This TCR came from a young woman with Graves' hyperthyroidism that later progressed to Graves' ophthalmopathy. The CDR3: CASSPDWGPGDEQFF. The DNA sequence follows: TGTGCCAGCAGCCCGGACTGGGGGCCGGGAGATGAGCAGTTCTTC.